This paragraph reports one T cell receptor beta chain. Assay used: immunoSEQ multiplex PCR; TCRdb lists only in-frame clones, some missing. Of tens of thousands of clones listed, around 91% are singletons. The germline CDR1 and CDR2 sequences are LNHDA and SQIVND (reference sequence). Trimming pared 5 bases from V and 4 bases from J, leaving 11 bases between. The length of the CDR3 is 14 residues. The data derive from a study of T cell changes during pregnancy in multiple sclerosis. Source: peripheral blood, taken in the third trimester of pregnancy. V usage is TRBV19 and J usage is TRBJ2-2; D unclear. The receptor was derived from a female donor in good health, enrolled as a control in a pregnancy study. The CDR3 DNA sequence: TGTGCCAGTAGTGGTTCCCAGATCACCGGGGAGCTGTTTTTT. This encodes CASSGSQITGELFF.